These 22 T cell receptor beta chains came from one sample sequenced in a study of PD-L1 blockade in urothelial cancer. Described time point: pretreatment peripheral blood. Produced via immunoSEQ multiplex PCR; TCRdb's table is partial and in-frame only. The table shows 50,000 to 65,000 clones, with 81% occurring only once. Sequenced here: PBMCs, sampled around atezolizumab (anti-PD-L1) treatment. These receptors came from a man in his 70s with urothelial cancer.

The chain is built from TRBV5-1 and TRBJ1-4, with D tentatively TRBD1 (5 bases). This CDR3 comprises 15 residues. V was pared by 4 bases and J by 4 bases, with 14 bases between. Germline V gives CDR1 SGHRS, CDR2 YFSETQ. This CDR3 is CASSEGGAFNEKLFF. The CDR3 nucleotides read TGCGCCAGCAGCGAAGGCGGGGCCTTTAATGAAAAACTGTTTTTT.

The genes are TRBV19 and TRBJ2-2, with a possible D match to TRBD1 (7 bases). The length of the CDR3 is 16 residues. The germline V gene encodes CDR1 LNHDA and CDR2 SQIVND (reference sequence). Trimming removed 7 bases at V and 1 base at J, with 16 bases between. The CDR3 coding sequence is TGTGCCAGTACCCAGGGGGGACAGATGAACACCGGGGAGCTGTTTTTT. It yields the protein CASTQGGQMNTGELFF.

The chain joins TRBV7-8 to TRBJ1-5, with a weak D call TRBD1 (5 bases). Trimming stripped 4 bases from V and 6 bases from J, with 10 bases between. The CDR3 extends over 13 amino acids. Germline assignment: CDR1 SGHVS and CDR2 FQNEAQ. The CDR3 reads CASSYRQFQPQHF. The CDR3 DNA reads as TGTGCCAGCAGCTACCGACAGTTTCAGCCCCAGCATTTT.

This sequence joins TRBV5-1 and TRBJ2-2; TRBD2 agrees at 10 bases. This CDR3 has 18 amino acids. Looked up from germline, CDR1 is SGHRS and CDR2 is YFSETQ. V lost 2 bases and J lost 0; bases outside the gene matches: 7. DNA of the CDR3: TGCGCCAGCAGCTTCGGAGCGGGAGGGGGGGCGAACACCGGGGAGCTGTTTTTT. Translation: CASSFGAGGGANTGELFF.

This clone was observed a handful of times. This sequence joins TRBV6-6 and TRBJ2-1, with D unclear. The CDR3 length is 11 residues. V was cut by 6 bases and J by 4 bases, with 4 bases left in between. Per the germline V gene, CDR1 is MNHNY and CDR2 is SVGAGI (reference sequence). In nucleotides, the CDR3 is TGTGCCAGCAGCCTATACAATGAGCAGTTCTTC. This encodes CASSLYNEQFF.

This chain links TRBV9 with TRBJ2-2, with 12 bases aligning to TRBD2. Per the germline V gene, CDR1 is SGDLS and CDR2 is YYNGEE. Germline trimming cut 4 bases from V and 6 bases from J; bases unmatched to any gene: 10. The CDR3 runs 17 residues. The CDR3 nucleotides are TGTGCCAGCAGCCTATTACTAGCGGGAGGATTCCCCGGGGAGCTGTTTTTT. Translating gives CASSLLLAGGFPGELFF.

The chain combines TRBV5-1 with TRBJ1-2, with 7 bases fitting TRBD1. V lost 2 bases to trimming and J lost 3 bases; unmatched junction nucleotides: 1. Looked up from germline, CDR1 is SGHRS and CDR2 is YFSETQ. This CDR3 has 13 amino acids. The CDR3 reads CASSFDRDYGYTF. CDR3 sequence (DNA): TGCGCCAGCAGCTTTGACAGGGACTATGGCTACACCTTC.

This chain connects TRBV6-5 to TRBJ2-5; 11 nucleotides agree with TRBD2. Per the germline V gene, CDR1 is MNHEY and CDR2 is SVGAGI. J was trimmed by 5 bases and V by 6 bases; bases with no gene match: 5. The CDR3 length is 14 residues. DNA for the CDR3: TGTGCCAGCAGCCTGGGACTAGCGGTCGAGACCCAGTACTTC. As protein: CASSLGLAVETQYF.

On this clone itself: The sample holds other DNA sequences that translate to the same CDR3. V is TRBV5-1 and J is TRBJ2-2, with D maybe TRBD1 (5 bases). V lost 0 bases to trimming and J lost 6 bases, with 6 bases between them. The CDR3 covers 13 residues. The V gene's germline CDR1 is SGHRS and CDR2 YFSETQ. The CDR3 loop is CASSLEGAGELFF. In DNA, the CDR3 is TGCGCCAGCAGCTTGGAAGGGGCCGGGGAGCTGTTTTTT.

The J gene is TRBJ2-3, the V gene TRBV19, with D possibly TRBD2 on 6 matching bases. V lost 3 bases and J 1 base, leaving 14 bases between the germline ends. Germline-derived CDR1 and CDR2 are LNHDA and SQIVND (reference sequence). This CDR3 is built from 16 residues. The CDR3 here is CASSIGPGAGTDTQYF. The CDR3, as DNA: TGTGCCAGTAGTATTGGCCCGGGAGCAGGCACAGATACGCAGTATTTT.

The V and J genes are TRBV5-1 and TRBJ2-7; TRBD1 matches 9 bases. Trimming cost V 0 bases and J 1 base; bases outside gene matches: 8. The germline V gene has CDR1 SGHRS and CDR2 YFSETQ. The CDR3 covers 17 residues. CDR3 sequence reads: CASSLGTGTGRSYEQYF. The CDR3 bases are TGCGCCAGCAGCTTGGGAACCGGGACAGGGAGATCCTACGAGCAGTACTTC.

This rearrangement joins TRBV2 to TRBJ2-7; 7 bases are shared with TRBD2. There are 15 residues in the CDR3. Unmatched junction bases numbered 12, after V lost 4 bases and J lost 6 bases. The germline V gene has CDR1 SNHLY and CDR2 FYNNEI. CDR3: CASSGRRELAGEQYF. CDR3 DNA: TGTGCCAGCAGTGGTCGGCGGGAGCTGGCGGGCGAGCAGTACTTC.

In this sample, this clone turned up once. This chain uses TRBV10-2 with TRBJ2-2, with a weak D call TRBD1 (6 bases). V was clipped by 6 bases and J by 2 bases, with 13 bases between them. Germline V gene data show CDR1 as WSHSY and CDR2 as SAAADI. The CDR3 extends over 15 amino acids. The DNA for the CDR3 is TGCGCCAGCAGCACAGGGCGCCTTAACACCGGGGAGCTGTTTTTT. Its protein product is CASSTGRLNTGELFF.

Remarks on this clone: Other nucleotide sequences from this sample produce the same CDR3. The chain carries TRBV5-1 and TRBJ1-1, with a possible D match to TRBD1 (5 bases). The CDR3 consists of 14 residues. Germline V gene lookup returns CDR1 SGHRS and CDR2 YFSETQ. V was trimmed by 0 bases and J by 0 bases, leaving 6 bases between them. The CDR3 DNA reads TGCGCCAGCAGCTTGGGACAGATGAACACTGAAGCTTTCTTT. Protein product: CASSLGQMNTEAFF.

The chain uses TRBV19 and TRBJ1-1; no reliable D call. Between the trimmed V and J ends, which lost 6 bases and 0 bases, there was a span of 11 bases. The CDR3 is 14 amino acids. Germline V lookup: CDR1 LNHDA, CDR2 SQIVND (reference sequence). In DNA form, the CDR3 reads TGTGCCAGTAGGGAAGGACTGATGAACACTGAAGCTTTCTTT. It specifies CASREGLMNTEAFF.

V is TRBV19 and J is TRBJ2-3; D is unresolved. Germline V CDR1 and CDR2: LNHDA, SQIVND (reference sequence). This CDR3 spans 14 amino acids. The V end was cut by 4 bases, the J end by 4 bases, with 12 bases between. The CDR3 protein is CASSRQGYPDTQYF. CDR3 in DNA: TGTGCCAGTAGTAGACAAGGTTACCCAGATACGCAGTATTTT.

J is TRBJ2-5 and V is TRBV10-1; D might be TRBD2 (5 bases). Germline CDR1 is WNHNN and CDR2 is SYGVQD (reference sequence). The CDR3 is 14 residues long. Trimming pared 0 bases from V and 7 bases from J, leaving 12 bases between. The CDR3 is CASSESTLAGTQYF. The CDR3 DNA reads as TGCGCCAGCAGTGAGTCGACTCTCGCGGGGACCCAGTACTTC.

V usage is TRBV28 and J usage is TRBJ2-7, with 10 bases identical to TRBD2. Germline CDR1 MDHEN, CDR2 SYDVKM. This CDR3 contains 13 residues. V shed 11 bases and J 5 bases; nucleotides not matched to a gene: 9. In DNA, the CDR3 is TGTGCCGGAACAAAGAGCGGGAGGGACGAGCAGTACTTC. It yields the protein CAGTKSGRDEQYF.

J is TRBJ1-2 and V is TRBV19; unclear D gene. V lost 6 bases, J lost 5 bases, and 10 bases lay in between. CDR1 and CDR2 (germline): LNHDA, SQIVND (reference sequence). This CDR3 is built from 12 residues. The CDR3 protein is CASSGEAYGYTF. DNA of the CDR3: TGTGCCAGTAGCGGGGAGGCGTATGGCTACACCTTC.

The V call is TRBV18, the J call TRBJ1-1, with TRBD1 matching over 8 bases. V was clipped by 5 bases and J by 4 bases; unmatched bases: 9. This CDR3 region has 15 residues. Germline-derived CDR1 and CDR2 are KGHSH and LQKENI. The CDR3: CASSSSTGTGTEAFF. CDR3 bases: TGTGCCAGCTCATCGTCAACAGGGACAGGCACTGAAGCTTTCTTT.

The chain couples TRBV15 to TRBJ2-7; 9 bases agree with TRBD1. V lost 2 bases and J lost 6; bases outside the gene matches: 8. Germline V lookup: CDR1 LNHNV, CDR2 YYDKDF (reference sequence). The CDR3 covers 15 residues. The CDR3 DNA follows: TGTGCCACCAGCAGAAGGGACAGGGAAGGTGGCGAGCAGTACTTC. It codes for CATSRRDREGGEQYF.

CDR3 in amino acids: CASSLGPPAAGTQYF. The CDR3 bases are TGTGCCAGCAGCTTAGGTCCCCCAGCGGCAGGGACCCAGTACTTC. This chain connects TRBV7-6 to TRBJ2-5, with D perhaps TRBD2 (5 bases). The CDR3 length is 15 residues. Germline loops: CDR1 SGHVS, CDR2 FNYEAQ. V was pared by 1 base and J by 7 bases, with 16 bases between.